A single sample is the source of the 19 T cell receptor beta chains below, sequenced in a study of T cell responses to AZD1222 COVID-19 vaccine (dated by TCRdb to the early 2020s). The library was built by means of the immunoSEQ multiplex PCR assay. Drawn from immuneACCESS, this table holds only the in-frame rearrangements with V and J called that TCRdb kept. Clones are partly lost; checked studies trace under half to an unresolved V gene and leave the rest unexplained. The sample table records 75,000 to 100,000 clones; around 89% of these occur just once. The biggest ten clones account for more than 1.5% of the sample. In light of the paper, this sample's time point label describes: baseline before first vaccination. Sample: peripheral blood, taken on day 0 of AZD1222 vaccination. These receptors were collected from an adult in good health.

V gene TRBV3-1 (or the pseudogene TRBV3-2) combines with J gene TRBJ1-1; D call uncertain. The germline gives CDR1 LGHDT, CDR2 YNNKEL (reference sequence). V dropped 1 base and J dropped 8 bases, with 8 bases sitting between them. The CDR3 runs 12 residues. The CDR3 nucleotides are TGTGCCAGCAGCCAAGGGTGGAGGGAAGCTTTCTTT. This gives the protein CASSQGWREAFF.

The chain is built from TRBV7-6 and TRBJ2-2, with 7 bases aligning to TRBD2. With V trimmed by 2 bases and J by 1 base, 16 bases remained unmatched. This CDR3 comprises 20 residues. Germline CDR1 is SGHVS and CDR2 is FNYEAQ. CDR3: CASSLPWRLNGGGNTGELFF. CDR3 coding DNA: TGTGCCAGCAGCTTACCATGGAGATTGAACGGCGGGGGGAACACCGGGGAGCTGTTTTTT.

The chain employs TRBV2 and TRBJ1-1, with D possibly matching TRBD1 (6 bases). From germline, CDR1 is SNHLY and CDR2 FYNNEI. The ends were cut back, 5 bases at V and 3 bases at J, with 16 bases in the middle. The CDR3 is 15 amino acids. Here the CDR3 reads CASSLGGAGYTEAFF. Written as DNA, the CDR3 is TGTGCCAGCAGTCTGGGGGGGGCGGGGTACACTGAAGCTTTCTTT.

The genes are TRBV29-1 and TRBJ1-5, with no clear D. The V end was cut by 4 bases, the J end by 0 bases, with 10 bases between. From germline, CDR1 is SQVTM and CDR2 ANQGSEA. The CDR3 length is 14 residues. CDR3 sequence: CSVAVASSNQPQHF. Here the CDR3 DNA reads TGCAGCGTTGCTGTGGCCAGTAGCAATCAGCCCCAGCATTTT.

V usage is TRBV7-2 and J usage is TRBJ2-7; TRBD1 matches 10 bases. CDR1 and CDR2 from the germline V gene are SGHTA and FQGNSA. The V gene end was trimmed by 0 bases and the J gene end by 6 bases; junction bases not matched to a gene: 8. The CDR3 contains 16 residues. The chain's CDR3 is CASSLAAGQGWIEQYF. The DNA of the CDR3 is TGTGCCAGCAGCTTAGCGGCGGGACAGGGGTGGATCGAGCAGTACTTC.

The rearrangement joins TRBV7-6 to TRBJ2-5, with unresolved D. The CDR3 spans 13 residues. Trimming took off 5 bases at V and 2 bases at J, with 9 bases between the two ends. From germline, CDR1 is SGHVS and CDR2 FNYEAQ. For the CDR3, the DNA is TGTGCCAGCAGCCCGTCGAGACAAGAGACCCAGTACTTC. It is translated as CASSPSRQETQYF.

The chain links TRBV7-9 to TRBJ1-4, with D possibly matching TRBD1 (6 bases). This CDR3 is 15 amino acids long. V dropped 6 bases and J dropped 4 bases, with 15 bases sitting between them. Germline values: CDR1 SEHNR, CDR2 FQNEAQ (reference sequence). Written as DNA, the CDR3 is TGTGCCAGCAGACCAAGACAGGCGAGTAATGAAAAACTGTTTTTT. Translating it yields CASRPRQASNEKLFF.

V usage is TRBV7-6 and J usage is TRBJ2-5; possible D gene TRBD2, 5 bases. V was trimmed by 4 bases and J by 5 bases, leaving 14 bases between them. Per germline, CDR1 SGHVS and CDR2 FNYEAQ. The CDR3 is made up of 14 amino acids. CDR3 sequence reads: CASSSEPGIETQYF. The CDR3 region has the DNA TGTGCCAGCAGCTCCGAGCCCGGGATCGAGACCCAGTACTTC.

The chain joins TRBV28 to TRBJ1-1; 7 nucleotides agree with TRBD1. V lost 9 bases to trimming and J lost 7 bases; unmatched junction nucleotides: 8. This CDR3 contains 12 residues. Germline CDR1 is MDHEN and CDR2 is SYDVKM. The CDR3 DNA sequence: TGTGCCAGTATCACGACAGGGAGTGAAGCTTTCTTT. Its translation is CASITTGSEAFF.

This sequence joins TRBV13 and TRBJ1-1; possibly TRBD1 for D (6 bases). Germline CDR1 and CDR2: PRHDT and FYEKMQ (reference sequence). This CDR3 region has 14 residues. The V gene lost 5 bases and the J gene lost 7 bases, with 17 bases spanning the gap. CDR3 loop: CASSAYPGQREAFF. The CDR3 DNA reads TGTGCCAGCAGCGCATATCCGGGACAACGTGAAGCTTTCTTT.

This clone was picked up one time. The gene calls are TRBV6-5 and TRBJ2-7; TRBD1 or TRBD2 may be the D gene (5 bases each). V lost 2 bases and J lost 4, with 9 bases in between. This CDR3 has 13 residues. CDR1 is MNHEY, CDR2 SVGAGI, per germline. In DNA form, the CDR3 reads TGTGCCAGCAGTTACCGGGACGGTTACGAGCAGTACTTC. Amino acid sequence: CASSYRDGYEQYF.

The chain has TRBV5-4 and TRBJ1-5; 9 bases align to TRBD1. This CDR3 spans 18 amino acids. With V trimmed by 2 bases and J by 5 bases, 14 bases remained unmatched. CDR1 is SGHNT, CDR2 YYREEE, per germline (reference sequence). This CDR3 is CASSFIQTNRGLDQPQHF. DNA of the CDR3: TGTGCCAGCAGCTTCATACAAACAAACAGGGGGCTCGATCAGCCCCAGCATTTT. The whole variable domain, filled in from reference TRBV5-4 and TRBJ1-5, reads ETGVTQSPTHLIKTRGQQVTLRCSSQSGHNTVSWYQQALGQGPQFIFQYYREEENGRGNFPPRFSGLQFPNYSSELNVNALELDDSALYLCASSFIQTNRGLDQPQHFGDGTRLSIL.

J is TRBJ1-3 and V is TRBV12-5; no definite D call. V was pared by 6 bases and J by 0 bases, with 12 bases between. CDR3 length: 15 amino acids. The germline CDR1 and CDR2 sequences are LGHNT and FRNRAP. The CDR3 nucleotides are TGTGCTAGTGGCAACCGGGTCTACTCTGGAAACACCATATATTTT. Its protein product is CASGNRVYSGNTIYF.

The chain employs TRBV7-2 and TRBJ1-2; TRBD1 is a possible D gene (5 bases). Germline-derived CDR1 and CDR2 are SGHTA and FQGNSA. The CDR3 is 13 amino acids. V was shortened by 4 bases and J by 8 bases, with 14 bases between the two germline ends. DNA for the CDR3: TGTGCCAGCAGCTATGGTGGGGCCATCGGCTACACCTTC. Translated, it gives CASSYGGAIGYTF.

The genes are TRBV7-9 and TRBJ1-2; TRBD1 agrees at 7 bases. Per germline, CDR1 SEHNR and CDR2 FQNEAQ (reference sequence). The length of the CDR3 is 13 residues. The J segment lost 7 bases and the V segment lost 6 bases, leaving 8 bases of the junction unmatched. The CDR3 nucleotides read TGTGCCAGCAGTTGGGGACAGTACGGTGGCTACACCTTC. Amino acids: CASSWGQYGGYTF. Combining the CDR3 with reference TRBV7-9 and TRBJ1-2 gives the whole variable domain DTGVSQNPRHKITKRGQNVTFRCDPISEHNRLYWYRQTLGQGPEFLTYFQNEAQLEKSRLLSDRFSAERPKGSFSTLEIQRTEQGDSAMYLCASSWGQYGGYTFGSGTRLTVV.

The chain combines TRBV5-1 with TRBJ1-6, with TRBD1 matching over 10 bases. Germline-derived CDR1 and CDR2 are SGHRS and YFSETQ. The CDR3 runs 16 residues. Trimming cost V 0 bases and J 10 bases; bases outside gene matches: 7. CDR3 bases: TGCGCCAGCAGCTTGGATGGACAGGGGGGGACCTCACCCCTCCACTTT. Protein: CASSLDGQGGTSPLHF.

The chain employs TRBV4-1 and TRBJ2-1, with 10 bases matching TRBD1. The CDR3 runs to 16 residues. In germline, CDR1 is MGHRA, CDR2 YSYEKL. V shed 0 bases and J 6 bases; nucleotides not matched to a gene: 5. This CDR3 reads CASSQDPGQGFNEQFF. CDR3 nucleotide sequence: TGCGCCAGCAGCCAAGATCCGGGACAGGGGTTCAATGAGCAGTTCTTC.

The V and J genes are TRBV7-9 and TRBJ1-3; D call uncertain. The CDR3 is 15 amino acids. Trimming removed 3 bases from V and 0 bases from J, with 9 bases in between. CDR1 and CDR2 from the germline V gene are SEHNR and FQNEAQ (reference sequence). The CDR3 loop is CASSFDRSSGNTIYF. CDR3 nucleotide sequence: TGTGCCAGCAGCTTCGACCGGAGCTCTGGAAACACCATATATTTT.

The chain recombines TRBV28 with TRBJ1-1; D unresolved. The V gene's germline CDR1 is MDHEN and CDR2 SYDVKM. This CDR3 has 11 residues. The germline V and J ends were trimmed by 8 bases and 1 base, with 5 bases remaining between them. DNA for the CDR3: TGTGCCAGCCTGGGGAACACTGAAGCTTTCTTT. It encodes CASLGNTEAFF.